One sample yielded the 26 T cell receptor beta chains listed below, sequenced in a study of Graves' ophthalmopathy and Graves' hyperthyroidism. Amplification targeted the TCR beta CDR3 regions, with RNA transcripts as the source material. First-round RT-PCR relied on HTBI primers, and a second-round multiplex PCR came next. TCRdb used MiXCR to reprocess the multiplex PCR reads, holding one entry per CDR3 protein. Of about 620,000 distinct CDR3 sequences listed, approximately 21% are singletons. Sequenced material: peripheral blood. The receptors originated from a woman aged 18-29 years with stable Graves' hyperthyroidism. Some clones in this sample may be carry-over from other donors' samples.

This clonotype was seen repeatedly, ten times or more. This chain connects TRBV5-1 to TRBJ1-1; D not resolved. This CDR3 contains 15 residues. Germline V gene sequence: CDR1 SGHRS, CDR2 YFSETQ. Trimming took 0 bases from V and 3 from J, leaving 12 bases between them. Here the CDR3 DNA reads TGCGCCAGCAGCTTGGAACCGAGGTCGGACACTGAAGCTTTCTTT. It codes for CASSLEPRSDTEAFF. Full variable domain (remainder filled in from reference TRBV5-1 and TRBJ1-1): KAGVTQTPRYLIKTRGQQVTLSCSPISGHRSVSWYQQTPGQGLQFLFEYFSETQRNKGNFPGRFSGRQFSNSRSEMNVSTLELGDSALYLCASSLEPRSDTEAFFGQGTRLTVV.

This clonotype was observed at least ten times. This sequence joins TRBV12-5 and TRBJ1-2; a weak D match, TRBD1 (6 bases). This CDR3 has 14 residues. V dropped 7 bases and J dropped 4 bases, with 16 bases sitting between them. CDR1 and CDR2 (germline): LGHNT, FRNRAP. The CDR3 loop reads CASALGTGAYGYTF. CDR3 DNA sequence: TGTGCTAGTGCCTTGGGAACGGGGGCCTATGGCTACACCTTC.

The gene calls are TRBV30 and TRBJ2-5, with a weak D call TRBD2 (5 bases). The CDR3 consists of 12 residues. Trimming took 5 bases from V and 3 from J, leaving 10 bases between them. Germline values: CDR1 GTSNPN, CDR2 SVGIG (reference sequence). As DNA, the CDR3 is TGTGCCTGGGCCCGGGATAAAGAGACCCAGTACTTC. Protein sequence: CAWARDKETQYF. The entire variable domain, with the rest obtained from reference TRBV30 and TRBJ2-5, is as follows: SQTIHQWPATLVQPVGSPLSLECTVEGTSNPNLYWYRQAAGRGLQLLFYSVGIGQISSEVPQNLSASRPQDRQFILSSKKLLLSDSGFYLCAWARDKETQYFGPGTRLLVL.

Ten or more counts support this clonotype. V is TRBV12-3 or TRBV12-4 and J is TRBJ1-5; TRBD1 is a possible D gene (5 bases). The CDR3 loop spans 16 amino acids. Trimming stripped 1 base from V and 3 bases from J, with 13 bases between. The CDR3 sequence is CASSLEGAGFNQPQHF. The CDR3 DNA reads TGTGCCAGCAGTTTAGAAGGGGCAGGGTTCAATCAGCCCCAGCATTTT.

The chain uses TRBV11-2 and TRBJ1-2; D gene uncertain. V was shortened by 3 bases and J by 4 bases, with 12 bases between the two germline ends. The germline V gene encodes CDR1 SGHAT and CDR2 FQNNGV. This CDR3 is built from 14 residues. The CDR3 protein is CASSFTELSYGYTF. For the CDR3, the DNA is TGTGCCAGCAGCTTCACAGAGCTCTCCTATGGCTACACCTTC.

This clonotype was counted at least ten times. J is TRBJ2-7 and V is TRBV10-3, with D perhaps matching TRBD2 (6 bases). Germline CDR1 and CDR2: ENHRY and SYGVKD. Deletions cut 0 bases from V and 1 base from J, with 13 bases between. CDR3 length: 16 amino acids. CDR3 sequence: CAISESWAGPSYEQYF. DNA for the CDR3: TGTGCCATCAGTGAGTCGTGGGCGGGACCATCCTACGAGCAGTACTTC.

This rearrangement joins TRBV20-1 to TRBJ2-5; perhaps D is TRBD1 or TRBD2 (5 bases each). The CDR3 totals 14 residues. Germline assignment: CDR1 DFQATT and CDR2 SNEGSKA (reference sequence). V dropped 6 bases and J dropped 5 bases, with 19 bases sitting between them. The CDR3: CSASSEGPRETQYF. In DNA, the CDR3 is TGCAGTGCCAGCAGCGAGGGACCCCGGGAGACCCAGTACTTC.

The V gene is TRBV4-1, the J gene TRBJ1-3; 7 nucleotides line up with TRBD1. This CDR3 is 16 amino acids long. V shed 2 bases, J shed 4 bases, and the junction held 8 bases outside the gene matches. CDR1 MGHRA and CDR2 YSYEKL come from the germline V gene. The CDR3 DNA reads TGCGCCAGCAGCCAACCGAGCCGGACAGGAGGAAACACCATATATTTT. It yields the protein CASSQPSRTGGNTIYF.

This clonotype was seen repeatedly, ten times or more. The chain employs TRBV29-1 and TRBJ2-7; no definite D call. This CDR3 spans 11 amino acids. Trimming removed 4 bases from V and 2 bases from J, with 6 bases in between. Germline V gives CDR1 SQVTM, CDR2 ANQGSEA. CDR3 region: CSVAGAYEQYF. The CDR3 coding sequence is TGCAGCGTTGCTGGGGCCTACGAGCAGTACTTC.

This clonotype has a count of ten or more. The V gene is TRBV6-1, the J gene TRBJ2-7, with 10 bases that match TRBD1. The CDR3 totals 15 residues. Looked up from germline, CDR1 is MNHNS and CDR2 is SASEGT. After removal of 3 bases from V and 4 bases from J, the junction contained 6 bases not matched to a gene. DNA of the CDR3: TGTGCCAGCAGTGAGGAGGGGACAGGGGTGTACGAGCAGTACTTC. Protein sequence: CASSEEGTGVYEQYF.

This clonotype has a count of ten or more. The chain joins TRBV28 to TRBJ2-4, with D hard to call. This CDR3 comprises 16 residues. Germline CDR1 and CDR2: MDHEN and SYDVKM. Trimming shortened V by 5 bases and J by 0 bases, and 14 bases separated the two germline ends. CDR3 amino acids: CASSPRRTLAKNIQYF. The CDR3 DNA is TGTGCCAGCAGTCCCCGCAGAACTCTAGCCAAAAACATTCAGTACTTC.

The chain combines TRBV6-1 with TRBJ1-2; D is uncertain. CDR3 size: 11 residues. Per the germline V gene, CDR1 is MNHNS and CDR2 is SASEGT. V lost 7 bases, J lost 6 bases, and 9 bases lay in between. This CDR3 reads CASTAGNGYTF. DNA of the CDR3: TGTGCCAGCACGGCCGGGAATGGCTACACCTTC.

V and J are TRBV12-3 or TRBV12-4 and TRBJ1-2; D not resolved. Trimming left V 3 bases short and J 3 bases short, with 8 bases between. The CDR3 consists of 13 residues. The CDR3: CASSFPNHYGYTF. In DNA, the CDR3 is TGTGCCAGCAGTTTCCCCAACCACTATGGCTACACCTTC.

The genes are TRBV24-1 and TRBJ2-2; D gene uncertain. CDR1 and CDR2 from the germline V gene are KGHDR and SFDVKD. V was shortened by 1 base and J by 2 bases, with 10 bases between the two germline ends. This CDR3 comprises 16 residues. The DNA for the CDR3 is TGTGCCACCAGTGATTTTGGAACAGCCAACACCGGGGAGCTGTTTTTT. Translation gives CATSDFGTANTGELFF.

This clonotype was seen more than once but under ten times. The chain has TRBV20-1 and TRBJ2-7; 14 nucleotides match TRBD2. This CDR3 is built from 18 residues. The V gene's germline CDR1 is DFQATT and CDR2 SNEGSKA (reference sequence). Unmatched junction bases numbered 17, after V lost 3 bases and J lost 7 bases. The CDR3 loop reads CSASSLGTSGSPPWEQYF. Written as DNA, the CDR3 is TGCAGTGCTAGTTCCCTGGGGACTAGCGGGAGTCCCCCCTGGGAGCAGTACTTC.

This clonotype was seen repeatedly, ten times or more. The genes are TRBV30 and TRBJ2-7; D is perhaps TRBD1 or TRBD2 (6 bases each). CDR1 is GTSNPN, CDR2 SVGIG, per germline (reference sequence). Trimming removed 5 bases from V and 3 bases from J, with 17 bases in between. The CDR3 spans 14 residues. The CDR3 loop reads CAWARGVTYYEQYF. The CDR3 DNA reads as TGTGCCTGGGCTAGGGGGGTCACCTACTACGAGCAGTACTTC. Full variable domain (missing parts from reference TRBV30 and TRBJ2-7): SQTIHQWPATLVQPVGSPLSLECTVEGTSNPNLYWYRQAAGRGLQLLFYSVGIGQISSEVPQNLSASRPQDRQFILSSKKLLLSDSGFYLCAWARGVTYYEQYFGPGTRLTVT.

This clonotype was detected only a few times. This sequence joins TRBV12-3 or TRBV12-4 and TRBJ2-5; perhaps D is TRBD1 or TRBD2 (5 bases each). Trimming shortened V by 2 bases and J by 2 bases, and 15 bases separated the two germline ends. This CDR3 region has 16 residues. In nucleotides, the CDR3 is TGTGCCAGCAGTTTACAGGGCGCGGGTTTTCAAGAGACCCAGTACTTC. This gives the protein CASSLQGAGFQETQYF.

This chain links TRBV7-2 with TRBJ1-1; D possibly corresponds to TRBD1 (6 bases). Germline CDR1 is SGHTA and CDR2 is FQGNSA. This CDR3 is 13 amino acids long. The V gene lost 6 bases and the J gene lost 8 bases, with 16 bases spanning the gap. The DNA of the CDR3 is TGTGCCAGCAGTTCGGAAAGGAGGGGGGAAGCTTTCTTT. This gives the protein CASSSERRGEAFF.

The DNA for the CDR3 is TGTGCCTGGACACACTCGAACAGACTAGCGGGGGTATACGAGCAGTACTTC. Translating it yields CAWTHSNRLAGVYEQYF. The V call is TRBV30, the J call TRBJ2-7, with 12 bases that match TRBD2. In germline, CDR1 is GTSNPN, CDR2 SVGIG (reference sequence). Trimming cost V 4 bases and J 4 bases; bases outside gene matches: 14. The CDR3 is 17 residues long.

This clonotype was seen ten or more times. The chain couples TRBV20-1 to TRBJ2-3; 12 bases are a match to TRBD2. The V gene end was trimmed by 6 bases and the J gene end by 0 bases; junction bases not matched to a gene: 7. This CDR3 has 16 residues. CDR1 DFQATT and CDR2 SNEGSKA come from the germline V gene (reference sequence). The CDR3 is CSARTSGNPSTDTQYF. CDR3 sequence (DNA): TGCAGTGCGAGGACTAGCGGGAACCCCAGCACAGATACGCAGTATTTT.

This clonotype was observed many times. This rearrangement joins TRBV2 to TRBJ2-4; possibly TRBD1 for D (6 bases). Germline lookup yields CDR1 SNHLY and CDR2 FYNNEI. The CDR3 extends over 14 amino acids. Trimming left V 2 bases short and J 6 bases short, with 11 bases between. The CDR3 protein is CASSEWQGLNIQYF. The CDR3 region has the DNA TGTGCCAGCAGTGAATGGCAGGGGCTAAACATTCAGTACTTC.

CDR3 coding DNA: TGTGCCAGCAGTCGATCGACAGGGGCCGGCCTCCTGCCCCAGCATTTT. Translating it yields CASSRSTGAGLLPQHF. This sequence joins TRBV6-4 and TRBJ1-5; 8 nucleotides agree with TRBD1. The V gene end was trimmed by 5 bases and the J gene end by 9 bases; junction bases not matched to a gene: 15. CDR3 length equals 16 residues. Looked up from germline, CDR1 is MRHNA and CDR2 is SNTAGT.

The rearrangement uses TRBV29-1 and TRBJ1-1, with 8 bases that match TRBD1. This CDR3 is 13 amino acids long. The V segment lost 6 bases and the J segment 5 bases; nucleotides outside the gene matches: 8. CDR1 and CDR2 from the germline V gene are SQVTM and ANQGSEA. CDR3 sequence: CSVGQGGGTEAFF. In DNA, the CDR3 is TGCAGCGTAGGACAGGGCGGGGGTACTGAAGCTTTCTTT.

This clonotype was seen a few times. This chain joins TRBV27 and TRBJ1-5; D unclear. Germline V lookup: CDR1 MNHEY, CDR2 SMNVEV (reference sequence). This CDR3 is 12 amino acids long. Trimming stripped 8 bases from V and 8 bases from J, with 13 bases between. The CDR3 coding sequence is TGTGCCAGCGGCAGGCTGAGGGAGCCCCAGCATTTT. Its protein is CASGRLREPQHF.

This clonotype appeared a few times. The gene calls are TRBV10-1 and TRBJ1-3; the D is unclear. The germline CDR1 and CDR2 sequences are WNHNN and SYGVQD (reference sequence). The V end lost 6 bases, the J end lost 2 bases, and 14 bases lay between the germline ends. This CDR3 region has 15 residues. The CDR3 sequence: CASSDGLNTGNTIYF. CDR3 DNA sequence: TGCGCCAGCAGCGACGGATTAAATACTGGAAACACCATATATTTT.

This clonotype was seen many times. The chain recombines TRBV7-2 with TRBJ1-1, with no clear D. Germline V lookup: CDR1 SGHTA, CDR2 FQGNSA. The CDR3 contains 12 residues. Deletions cut 1 base from V and 6 bases from J, with 6 bases between. The CDR3 coding sequence is TGTGCCAGCAGCTTAGATTGGTCTGAAGCTTTCTTT. This encodes CASSLDWSEAFF.